One sample yielded the 18 T cell receptor beta chains listed below, sequenced in a study of T cell changes during pregnancy in multiple sclerosis. Sequencing used immunoSEQ multiplex PCR; TCRdb keeps in-frame clones, though not all of them. The table shows tens of thousands of clones, with about 91% occurring only once. The sequencing used peripheral blood, collected after pregnancy. Source of these receptors: a female donor in good health, enrolled as a control in a pregnancy study.

The chain has TRBV7-9 and TRBJ2-3; 9 bases match TRBD2. CDR1 SEHNR and CDR2 FQNEAQ come from the germline V gene (reference sequence). Trimming cost V 3 bases and J 0 bases; bases outside gene matches: 4. The CDR3 runs to 16 residues. CDR3 sequence: CASSLGLAGSTDTQYF. CDR3 DNA sequence: TGTGCCAGCAGCTTGGGTCTAGCGGGAAGCACAGATACGCAGTATTTT.

The rearrangement links TRBV19 to TRBJ1-2; 8 bases match TRBD1. CDR3 length: 16 amino acids. The V gene end was trimmed by 0 bases and the J gene end by 9 bases; junction bases not matched to a gene: 12. The V gene's germline CDR1 is LNHDA and CDR2 SQIVND (reference sequence). The CDR3 sequence is CASSIDLRTGPASYTF. The CDR3 coding sequence is TGTGCCAGTAGTATAGATCTTAGGACAGGGCCCGCGAGCTACACCTTC.

The V gene is TRBV19, the J gene TRBJ2-1, with D possibly TRBD2 on 5 matching bases. This CDR3 contains 16 residues. Germline V CDR1 and CDR2: LNHDA, SQIVND (reference sequence). V was pared by 5 bases and J by 8 bases, with 22 bases between. CDR3 sequence reads: CASSLSPGSAVHEQFF. CDR3 in DNA: TGTGCCAGTAGTCTTTCCCCGGGATCGGCTGTGCATGAGCAGTTCTTC.

The chain uses TRBV10-2 and TRBJ1-3, with TRBD1 as a possible D gene (5 bases). The V end was cut by 2 bases, the J end by 4 bases, with 18 bases between. This CDR3 has 17 amino acids. Germline values: CDR1 WSHSY, CDR2 SAAADI. The CDR3 DNA reads as TGCGCCAGCAGTGAGCCCCCCTCGGGGGTGCAGGGAAACACCATATATTTT. It encodes CASSEPPSGVQGNTIYF.

This chain joins TRBV7-8 and TRBJ2-7; D perhaps matches TRBD2 (5 bases). V was cut by 2 bases and J by 4 bases, with 6 bases left in between. Germline V CDR1 and CDR2: SGHVS, FQNEAQ. The CDR3 is 12 amino acids. The CDR3 protein is CASSLSGYEQYF. The CDR3 bases are TGTGCCAGCAGCTTAAGCGGTTACGAGCAGTACTTC.

Regarding this clone: Relative to the germline gene, one junction end is altered; a read error may explain this. CDR3 protein: CASSQDFLIGTQEF. The DNA of the CDR3 is TGCGCCAGCAGCCAAGATTTTCTCATTGGGACTCAAGAGTTT. J is TRBJ1-1 and V is TRBV4-3; possible D gene TRBD1, 5 bases. Germline CDR1 and CDR2: LGHNA and YSLEER. The CDR3 consists of 14 residues.

The chain uses TRBV7-9 and TRBJ2-3, with D maybe TRBD2 (6 bases). Germline-derived CDR1 and CDR2 are SEHNR and FQNEAQ (reference sequence). This CDR3 spans 14 amino acids. V was cut by 5 bases and J by 2 bases, with 11 bases left in between. The CDR3 protein is CASSPGLSTDTQYF. CDR3 nucleotide sequence: TGTGCCAGCAGCCCGGGACTTTCCACAGATACGCAGTATTTT.

The gene calls are TRBV18 and TRBJ1-2; TRBD1 might be the D (6 bases). The CDR3 is 16 residues long. V was pared by 6 bases and J by 4 bases, with 21 bases between. Per germline, CDR1 KGHSH and CDR2 LQKENI. CDR3 amino acids: CASSRERGGQVYGYTF. The CDR3 DNA is TGTGCCAGCTCGAGAGAACGCGGGGGGCAAGTCTATGGCTACACCTTC.

This clone appeared once. The chain is built from TRBV28 and TRBJ1-6; D remains unclear. V lost 2 bases and J lost 6, with 5 bases in between. The CDR3 spans 13 residues. CDR1 and CDR2 from the germline V gene are MDHEN and SYDVKM. The CDR3 coding sequence is TGTGCCAGCAGTTTAGTCTCTAATTCACCCCTCCACTTT. Protein product: CASSLVSNSPLHF.

The V call is TRBV19, the J call TRBJ2-1; 8 bases are a match to TRBD1. Germline CDR1 is LNHDA and CDR2 is SQIVND (reference sequence). V dropped 5 bases and J dropped 7; count of bases not matched to a gene: 10. CDR3 length equals 15 residues. The CDR3 loop reads CASSDGTGAGNEQFF. DNA of the CDR3: TGTGCCAGTAGTGACGGGACAGGAGCTGGTAATGAGCAGTTCTTC.

This clone was seen more than once but under ten times. The gene calls are TRBV15 and TRBJ2-6; D gene uncertain. Trimming pared 0 bases from V and 0 bases from J, leaving 3 bases between. This CDR3 region has 15 residues. Germline loops: CDR1 LNHNV, CDR2 YYDKDF (reference sequence). The CDR3 protein is CATSRDGSGANVLTF. The CDR3 DNA reads as TGTGCCACCAGCAGAGACGGCTCTGGGGCCAACGTCCTGACTTTC. Variable domain in full (rest from reference TRBV15 and TRBJ2-6): DAMVIQNPRYQVTQFGKPVTLSCSQTLNHNVMYWYQQKSSQAPKLLFHYYDKDFNNEADTPDNFQSRRPNTSFCFLDIRSPGLGDTAMYLCATSRDGSGANVLTFGAGSRLTVL.

This chain joins TRBV28 and TRBJ1-5, with 7 bases fitting TRBD1. V gave up 5 bases and J gave up 0 bases; unmatched junction bases: 7. The CDR3 has 16 residues. CDR1 is MDHEN, CDR2 SYDVKM, per germline. This CDR3 is CASSIATGSSNQPQHF. CDR3 bases: TGTGCCAGCAGTATTGCGACAGGGAGTAGCAATCAGCCCCAGCATTTT.

The genes are TRBV7-9 and TRBJ2-5; 11 nucleotides align to TRBD2. CDR1 SEHNR and CDR2 FQNEAQ come from the germline V gene (reference sequence). The CDR3 consists of 16 residues. With V trimmed by 2 bases and J by 5 bases, 7 bases remained unmatched. The chain's CDR3 is CASSLTTSGIRETQYF. The CDR3 bases are TGTGCCAGCAGCTTAACGACTAGCGGGATAAGGGAGACCCAGTACTTC.

The gene calls are TRBV7-2 and TRBJ2-3; possible D gene TRBD1, 6 bases. The CDR3 consists of 17 residues. V was shortened by 4 bases and J by 5 bases, with 22 bases between the two germline ends. CDR1 and CDR2 (germline): SGHTA, FQGNSA. The CDR3 reads CASSSSSRPLRGDTQYF. In DNA form, the CDR3 reads TGTGCCAGCAGCTCCTCCAGCCGGCCCCTCAGGGGAGATACGCAGTATTTT. The full variable domain, with the rest looked up from reference TRBV7-2 and TRBJ2-3, is GAGVSQSPSNKVTEKGKDVELRCDPISGHTALYWYRQSLGQGLEFLIYFQGNSAPDKSGLPSDRFSAERTGGSVSTLTIQRTQQEDSAVYLCASSSSSRPLRGDTQYFGPGTRLTVL.

The chain employs TRBV9 and TRBJ1-2; unclear D gene. This CDR3 contains 14 residues. The germline V gene has CDR1 SGDLS and CDR2 YYNGEE. Trimming pared 0 bases from V and 3 bases from J, leaving 9 bases between. CDR3 region: CASSVEIGDYGYTF. The CDR3 nucleotides read TGTGCCAGCAGCGTAGAAATAGGAGACTATGGCTACACCTTC.

The V and J genes are TRBV19 and TRBJ2-7; 12 nucleotides match TRBD1. CDR3 length: 17 residues. After removal of 7 bases from V and 0 bases from J, the junction contained 10 bases not matched to a gene. Germline V gene data show CDR1 as LNHDA and CDR2 as SQIVND (reference sequence). The CDR3 reads CASIPVRGQGASYEQYF. CDR3 in DNA: TGTGCCAGTATCCCCGTGAGGGGACAGGGGGCCTCCTACGAGCAGTACTTC.

This clone was recorded once. The chain has TRBV11-2 and TRBJ2-1; TRBD2 aligns across 12 bases. The V and J ends lost 4 bases and 10 bases, in that order; junction bases with no gene match: 8. Germline V gene sequence: CDR1 SGHAT, CDR2 FQNNGV. The CDR3 sequence is 15 residues long. The CDR3 region is CASSSLAGGPQEQFF. CDR3 DNA sequence: TGTGCCAGCAGCTCTCTAGCGGGGGGGCCACAAGAGCAGTTCTTC. Combining the CDR3 with reference TRBV11-2 and TRBJ2-1 gives the whole variable domain EAGVAQSPRYKIIEKRQSVAFWCNPISGHATLYWYQQILGQGPKLLIQFQNNGVVDDSQLPKDRFSAERLKGVDSTLKIQPAKLEDSAVYLCASSSLAGGPQEQFFGPGTRLTVL.

The rearrangement uses TRBV10-2 and TRBJ2-7; maybe TRBD1 (5 bases). V was cut by 7 bases and J by 2 bases, with 9 bases left in between. CDR1 and CDR2 (germline): WSHSY, SAAADI. There are 12 residues in the CDR3. In nucleotides, the CDR3 is TGCGCCAGCAAGGACATTGCCTACGAGCAGTACTTC. As protein: CASKDIAYEQYF.